The present entry profiles one T cell receptor beta chain with its context. Its antigen is undetermined. This record comes from a study of ipilimumab plus nivolumab after autologous stem cell transplantation. Study details: Patients received a median of roughly five ipilimumab and roughly eight nivolumab doses. The DLBCL group included primary refractory and relapsed cases.

Profiling relied on immunoSEQ multiplex PCR, and the TCRdb table lists in-frame clones only, not all of them. The data show 77,000 or so clones, about 83% seen once. Through week 26, nivolumab 3 mg/kg IV was given weeks 1, 4, 7, 10, then biweekly. Study observations and caveats: Per the authors, repertoire, Treg and microbiota data justify further study.

The V and J ends lost 1 base and 5 bases, in that order; junction bases with no gene match: 15. CDR3 length: 19 residues. Germline CDR1 reads SGHAT; CDR2 reads FQNNGV. This chain links TRBV11-2 with TRBJ2-3, with 10 bases aligning to TRBD2. The source was PBMCs, collected in a trial of ipilimumab plus nivolumab as post-transplant consolidation. The TCR sequence derives from a male donor with diffuse large B-cell lymphoma. The DNA of the CDR3 is TGTGCCAGCAGCTTAGTCCTCCCCCTTAGCGGGGGGATCGGAGATACGCAGTATTTT. Protein sequence: CASSLVLPLSGGIGDTQYF.